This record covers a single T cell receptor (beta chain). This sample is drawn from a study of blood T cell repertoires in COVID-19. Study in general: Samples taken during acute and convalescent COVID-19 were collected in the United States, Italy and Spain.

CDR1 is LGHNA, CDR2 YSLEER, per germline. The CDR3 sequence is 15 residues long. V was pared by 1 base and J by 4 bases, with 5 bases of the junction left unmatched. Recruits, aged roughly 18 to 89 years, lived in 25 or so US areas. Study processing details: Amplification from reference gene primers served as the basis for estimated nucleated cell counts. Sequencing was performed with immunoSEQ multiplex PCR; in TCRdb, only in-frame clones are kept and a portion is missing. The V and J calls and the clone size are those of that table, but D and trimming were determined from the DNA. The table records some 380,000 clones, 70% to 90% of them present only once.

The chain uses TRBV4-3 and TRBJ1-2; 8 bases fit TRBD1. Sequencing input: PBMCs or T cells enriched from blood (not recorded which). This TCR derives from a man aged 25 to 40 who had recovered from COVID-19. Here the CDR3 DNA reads TGCGCCAGCAGCCAAGTCACCGGGACAGGCTATGGCTACACCTTC. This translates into CASSQVTGTGYGYTF.